These T cell receptor beta chains were read from a single sample in a study of a mutant IDH1 vaccine in newly diagnosed glioma. Libraries were prepared by immunoSEQ multiplex PCR; TCRdb keeps only in-frame clonotypes and omits some of them. This table holds some 61,000 clones, 84% found once. No antigen has been identified for these receptors. The specimen comprised PBMCs, sampled from a glioma patient whose treatment included an IDH1 peptide vaccine. The receptors were gathered from a man between 18 and 29 years old with glioma. Each CDR3 is given with its conserved first and last residue.

j_gene: TRBJ1-1
v_gene: TRBV19
CDR3aa: CASRTGQAMNTEAFF

j_gene: TRBJ1-5
v_gene: TRBV6-5
CDR3aa: CASSYRINQPQHF

j_gene: TRBJ1-5
v_gene: TRBV4-1
CDR3aa: CASSQDGGIGNQPQHF

j_gene: TRBJ2-7
v_gene: TRBV6-6
CDR3aa: CASSSYREQYF

j_gene: TRBJ2-5
v_gene: TRBV19
CDR3aa: CASSIAGGRQETQYF

j_gene: TRBJ2-7
v_gene: TRBV29-1
CDR3aa: CSAIPARARSYEQYF

j_gene: TRBJ1-2
v_gene: TRBV6-5
CDR3aa: CASSSWGGAHGYTF

j_gene: TRBJ2-5
v_gene: TRBV7-7
CDR3aa: CASSLSSHETQYF

j_gene: TRBJ2-1
v_gene: TRBV2
CDR3aa: CASTHRLSNEQFF

j_gene: TRBJ1-2
v_gene: TRBV9
CDR3aa: CASSPQGAGYGYTF

j_gene: TRBJ2-7
v_gene: TRBV27
CDR3aa: CASSLPGAYEQYF

j_gene: TRBJ2-7
v_gene: TRBV1
CDR3aa: CTSSQAGTSGVYEQYF

j_gene: TRBJ1-2
v_gene: TRBV5-6
CDR3aa: CASRETGRSSYTF

j_gene: TRBJ1-2
v_gene: TRBV19
CDR3aa: CASSRHRGMYGYTF

j_gene: TRBJ1-1
v_gene: TRBV18
CDR3aa: CASSPSLRQGPEAFF

j_gene: TRBJ1-2
v_gene: TRBV16
CDR3aa: CASSPSGTSIYGYTF

j_gene: TRBJ2-1
v_gene: TRBV11-3
CDR3aa: CASSPGTSGRGEQFF

j_gene: TRBJ1-2
v_gene: TRBV5-4
CDR3aa: CASSLVGYGYTF

j_gene: TRBJ2-3
v_gene: TRBV20-1
CDR3aa: CSVPGLGTYF

j_gene: TRBJ1-1
v_gene: TRBV9
CDR3aa: CASSLSGGSIGGAFF

j_gene: TRBJ1-1
v_gene: TRBV6-5
CDR3aa: CASSPPGRGEAFF

j_gene: TRBJ2-5
v_gene: TRBV30
CDR3aa: CAWSKSDLETQYF

j_gene: TRBJ1-2
v_gene: TRBV11-2
CDR3aa: CASSYSGTEDGYTF

j_gene: TRBJ2-5
v_gene: TRBV2
CDR3aa: CASKRGPGGETQYF

j_gene: TRBJ1-1
v_gene: TRBV7-6
CDR3aa: CASSRNGGGVDTEAFF

j_gene: TRBJ1-2
v_gene: TRBV7-2
CDR3aa: CASSLSSPGLGYGYTF

j_gene: TRBJ2-7
v_gene: TRBV2
CDR3aa: CATQRDYEQYF

j_gene: TRBJ2-7
v_gene: TRBV27
CDR3aa: CASSFGYPVNGYEQYF

j_gene: TRBJ2-7
v_gene: TRBV7-8
CDR3aa: CASSLEGGLAANYEQYF

j_gene: TRBJ1-5
v_gene: TRBV6-6
CDR3aa: CASSYSNGYDGQPQHF

j_gene: TRBJ2-5
v_gene: TRBV15
CDR3aa: CATSRGPVQETQYF

j_gene: TRBJ1-5
v_gene: TRBV15
CDR3aa: CATSRDSQGSSNQPQHF

j_gene: TRBJ2-5
v_gene: TRBV6-5
CDR3aa: CASSYSIEGGTTQYF

j_gene: TRBJ1-4
v_gene: TRBV5-4
CDR3aa: CASATGPATNEKLFF

j_gene: TRBJ2-2
v_gene: TRBV5-4
CDR3aa: CASSWGGTGELFF

j_gene: TRBJ1-3
v_gene: TRBV4-1
CDR3aa: CASSHPNRGLSGNTIYF

j_gene: TRBJ1-4
v_gene: TRBV4-1
CDR3aa: CASSHSPGQGRDGATNEKLFF

j_gene: TRBJ1-3
v_gene: TRBV7-2
CDR3aa: CASSSGFSGNTIYF

j_gene: TRBJ2-1
v_gene: TRBV7-9
CDR3aa: CASSLVMASGLDEQFF

j_gene: TRBJ1-2
v_gene: TRBV5-1
CDR3aa: CASSFERTGGTYGYTF

j_gene: TRBJ1-1
v_gene: TRBV10-3
CDR3aa: CAISAGEGTEAFF

j_gene: TRBJ2-7
v_gene: TRBV19
CDR3aa: CASSLGGASSYEQYF

j_gene: TRBJ2-5
v_gene: TRBV5-6
CDR3aa: CASSTTGGRPQETQYF

j_gene: TRBJ1-2
v_gene: TRBV11-2
CDR3aa: CASSPRRDGGYTF

j_gene: TRBJ1-5
v_gene: TRBV7-9
CDR3aa: CASTSKGSQPQHF

j_gene: TRBJ1-1
v_gene: TRBV18
CDR3aa: CASSPDRGRRTEAFF

j_gene: TRBJ1-1
v_gene: TRBV10-1
CDR3aa: CASSESPPGQGALVNTEAFF

j_gene: TRBJ1-6
v_gene: TRBV6-6
CDR3aa: CASSYQGLDSNSPLHF

j_gene: TRBJ1-6
v_gene: TRBV29-1
CDR3aa: CSVKVGQSGDSPLHF

j_gene: TRBJ2-7
v_gene: TRBV28
CDR3aa: CASSPPREHYEQYF

j_gene: TRBJ1-1
v_gene: TRBV27
CDR3aa: CASSKRHINTEAFF

j_gene: TRBJ1-1
v_gene: TRBV7-2
CDR3aa: CASSLDRVNTEAFF